The clone carrying this T cell receptor (beta chain) has a handful of counts. Its specificity is not known. The entry originates in a study of T-cell reconstitution after alpha-beta-depleted transplantation in children. The ends lost 0 bases at V and 9 bases at J; junction bases unmatched: 11. The CDR3 extends over 17 amino acids. The germline CDR1 and CDR2 sequences are SGHRS and YFSETQ. Preparation of the TCRbeta library used unique molecular identifiers. TCRdb redid the calling of the PCR reads with MiXCR, one entry per CDR3 protein. The sample includes roughly 310,000 distinct CDR3 sequences, approximately 20% seen only once; the top ten take roughly 9.8%. Study observations and caveats: When one year had passed after transplant, most T-cell counts and diversity came from newly produced T cells. TCRbeta diversity was high at day 60 in some patients (a result of surviving recipient T cells and thymic progenitors). Several hundred rapidly expanded clones from non-depleted graft cells reportedly supplied alpha-beta T cells about two months post-transplant.

Material: PBMCs, mostly from graft donor cells, obtained 180 days after TCRalphabeta/CD19-depleted stem cell transplant. This clonotype was sampled from a male patient younger than 18 who had a stem cell transplant for acute lymphoblastic leukemia, so the T cells may come from the graft donor. This sequence joins TRBV5-1 and TRBJ2-1; 11 bases are shared with TRBD2. The CDR3 DNA is TGCGCCAGCAGCTTGGGACTTAGCGGGAGGGCCTCTTCTGAGCAGTTCTTC. Protein product: CASSLGLSGRASSEQFF.